This entry describes one T cell receptor (beta chain). Its antigen is undetermined. This sample was included in a study of beta chain features in type 1 diabetes. The study reverse transcribed the entire isolated RNA, so it sequenced expressed TCRB transcripts. Using immunoSEQ multiplex PCR, the repertoire was profiled, and TCRdb retains in-frame clones only, with some absent. This table holds some 280,000 clones, roughly an eighth found once. Points from the study as a whole: In all four CD4+ subsets, TCRB CDR3 length was significantly, moderately reduced in type 1 diabetes. The cDNA sequencing approach could over-represent high-TCR-expressing cells.

The germline CDR1 and CDR2 sequences are SGDLS and YYNGEE. J gave up 4 bases and V 0 bases, and 2 bases lay outside the gene matches. CDR3 length: 15 amino acids. Sequenced material: naive CD4+ T cells from blood. The chain links TRBV9 to TRBJ2-2, with 8 bases fitting TRBD1. The sequence derives from a man aged 25 to 40 with type 1 diabetes. The CDR3 DNA follows: TGTGCCAGCAGCGTAGCGGACAGGGCCACCGGGGAGCTGTTTTTT. Protein sequence: CASSVADRATGELFF.